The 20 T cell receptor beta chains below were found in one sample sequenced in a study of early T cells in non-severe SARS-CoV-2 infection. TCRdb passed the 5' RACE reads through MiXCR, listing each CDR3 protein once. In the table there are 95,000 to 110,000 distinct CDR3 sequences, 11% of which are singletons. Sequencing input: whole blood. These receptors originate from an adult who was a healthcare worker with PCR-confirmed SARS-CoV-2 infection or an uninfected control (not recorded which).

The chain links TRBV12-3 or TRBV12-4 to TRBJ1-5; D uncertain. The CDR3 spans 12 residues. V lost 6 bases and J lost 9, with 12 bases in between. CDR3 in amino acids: CASSPPLGPQHF. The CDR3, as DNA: TGTGCCAGCAGCCCTCCCCTAGGGCCCCAGCATTTT.

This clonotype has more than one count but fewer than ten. CDR3 sequence reads: CASRYGGPSYEQYF. The CDR3 DNA reads TGTGCCAGCAGATATGGGGGACCATCCTACGAGCAGTACTTC. J is TRBJ2-7 and V is TRBV28; D may be TRBD1 or TRBD2 (5 bases each). The CDR3 loop spans 14 amino acids. Germline V CDR1 and CDR2: MDHEN, SYDVKM. V lost 6 bases to trimming and J lost 1 base, with 13 bases between them.

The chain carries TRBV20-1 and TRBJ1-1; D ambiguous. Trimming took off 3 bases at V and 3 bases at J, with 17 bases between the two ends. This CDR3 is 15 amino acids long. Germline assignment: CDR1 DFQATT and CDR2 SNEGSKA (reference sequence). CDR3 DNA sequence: TGCAGTGCTAGGGCGCAGGAGGAAGCGGACACTGAAGCTTTCTTT. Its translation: CSARAQEEADTEAFF.

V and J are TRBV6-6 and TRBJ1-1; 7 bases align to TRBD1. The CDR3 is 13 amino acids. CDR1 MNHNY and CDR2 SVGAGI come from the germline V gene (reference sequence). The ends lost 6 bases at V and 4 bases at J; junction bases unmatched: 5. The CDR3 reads CASRQGIFTEAFF. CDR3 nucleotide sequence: TGTGCCAGCAGACAGGGGATTTTCACTGAAGCTTTCTTT.

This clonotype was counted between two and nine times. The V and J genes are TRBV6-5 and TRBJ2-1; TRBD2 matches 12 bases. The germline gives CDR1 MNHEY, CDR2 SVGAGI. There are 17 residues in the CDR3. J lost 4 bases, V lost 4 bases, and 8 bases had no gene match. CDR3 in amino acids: CASSSSRLAGGYNEQFF. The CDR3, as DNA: TGTGCCAGCAGTTCCTCCAGGCTAGCGGGAGGGTACAATGAGCAGTTCTTC.

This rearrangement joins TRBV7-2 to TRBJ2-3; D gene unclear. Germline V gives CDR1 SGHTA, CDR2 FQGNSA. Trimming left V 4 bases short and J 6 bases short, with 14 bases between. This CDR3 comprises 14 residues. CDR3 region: CASSSTPADDTQYF. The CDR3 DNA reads TGTGCCAGCAGCTCGACGCCAGCAGATGATACGCAGTATTTT.

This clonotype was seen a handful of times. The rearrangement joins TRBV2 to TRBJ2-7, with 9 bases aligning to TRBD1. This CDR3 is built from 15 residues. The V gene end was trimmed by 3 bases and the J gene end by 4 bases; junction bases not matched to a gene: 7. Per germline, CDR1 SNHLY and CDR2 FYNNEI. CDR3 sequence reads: CASSDRDRGTYEQYF. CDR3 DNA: TGTGCCAGCAGTGATAGAGACAGGGGGACGTACGAGCAGTACTTC.

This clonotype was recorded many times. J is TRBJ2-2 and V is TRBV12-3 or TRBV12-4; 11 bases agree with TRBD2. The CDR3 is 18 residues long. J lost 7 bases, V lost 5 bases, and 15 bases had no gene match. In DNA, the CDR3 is TGTGCCAGCAGTGCAAAACCGAGAACTAGCGGGAGTATCGGGGAGCTGTTTTTT. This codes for CASSAKPRTSGSIGELFF.

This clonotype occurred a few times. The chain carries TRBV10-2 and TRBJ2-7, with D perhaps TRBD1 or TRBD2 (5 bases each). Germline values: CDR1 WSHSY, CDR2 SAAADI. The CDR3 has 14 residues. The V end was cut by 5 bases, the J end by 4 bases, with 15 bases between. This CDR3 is CASSRDQGRYEQYF. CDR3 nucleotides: TGCGCCAGCAGTCGGGACCAGGGTCGATACGAGCAGTACTTC.

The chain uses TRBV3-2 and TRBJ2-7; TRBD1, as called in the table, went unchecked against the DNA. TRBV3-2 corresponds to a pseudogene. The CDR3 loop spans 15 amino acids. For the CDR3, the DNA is TGTGCCAGCAGCCGGGGGGGATTGAGCTCCTACGAGCAGTACTTC. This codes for CASSRGGLSSYEQYF.

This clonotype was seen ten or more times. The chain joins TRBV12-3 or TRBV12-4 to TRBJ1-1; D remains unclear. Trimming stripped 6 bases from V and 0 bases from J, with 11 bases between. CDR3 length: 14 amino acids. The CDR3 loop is CASSLDAMNTEAFF. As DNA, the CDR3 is TGTGCCAGCAGCCTAGACGCGATGAACACTGAAGCTTTCTTT.

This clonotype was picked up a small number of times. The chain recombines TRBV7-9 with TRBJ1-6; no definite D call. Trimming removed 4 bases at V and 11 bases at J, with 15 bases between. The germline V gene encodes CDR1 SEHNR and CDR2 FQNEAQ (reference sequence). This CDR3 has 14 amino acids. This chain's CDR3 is CASSWNGEKAPLHF. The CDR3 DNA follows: TGTGCCAGCAGCTGGAACGGGGAAAAGGCACCCCTCCACTTT.

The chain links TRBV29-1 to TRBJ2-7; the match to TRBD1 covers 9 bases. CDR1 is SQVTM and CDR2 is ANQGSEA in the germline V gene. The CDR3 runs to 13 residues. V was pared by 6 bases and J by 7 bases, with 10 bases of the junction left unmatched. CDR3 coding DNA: TGCAGCGTGGGCCGGGACAGGGCGATGGAGCAGTACTTC. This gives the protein CSVGRDRAMEQYF.

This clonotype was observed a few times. The CDR3 sequence is CASSQSVNYGYTF. CDR3 bases: TGTGCCAGCAGCCAATCCGTGAACTATGGCTACACCTTC. V gene TRBV3-1 combines with J gene TRBJ1-2; D unresolved. Germline CDR1 and CDR2: LGHDT and YNNKEL (reference sequence). V shed 2 bases and J shed 2 bases, with 6 bases lying between them. The CDR3 runs 13 residues. The complete variable domain, with remaining parts taken from reference TRBV3-1 and TRBJ1-2, reads DTAVSQTPKYLVTQMGNDKSIKCEQNLGHDTMYWYKQDSKKFLKIMFSYNNKELIINETVPNRFSPKSPDKAHLNLHINSLELGDSAVYFCASSQSVNYGYTFGSGTRLTVV.

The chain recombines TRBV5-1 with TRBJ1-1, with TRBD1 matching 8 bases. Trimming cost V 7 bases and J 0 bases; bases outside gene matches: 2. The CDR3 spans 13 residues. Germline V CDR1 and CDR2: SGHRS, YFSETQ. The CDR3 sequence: CASQDRVNTEAFF. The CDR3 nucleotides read TGCGCCAGCCAGGACAGGGTGAACACTGAAGCTTTCTTT. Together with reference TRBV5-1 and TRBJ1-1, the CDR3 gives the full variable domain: KAGVTQTPRYLIKTRGQQVTLSCSPISGHRSVSWYQQTPGQGLQFLFEYFSETQRNKGNFPGRFSGRQFSNSRSEMNVSTLELGDSALYLCASQDRVNTEAFFGQGTRLTVV.

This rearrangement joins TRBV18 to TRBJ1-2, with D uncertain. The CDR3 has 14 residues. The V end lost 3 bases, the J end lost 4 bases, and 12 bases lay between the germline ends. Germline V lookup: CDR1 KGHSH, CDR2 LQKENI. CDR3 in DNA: TGTGCCAGCTCACCGTTTGGGGAAGGCTATGGCTACACCTTC. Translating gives CASSPFGEGYGYTF.

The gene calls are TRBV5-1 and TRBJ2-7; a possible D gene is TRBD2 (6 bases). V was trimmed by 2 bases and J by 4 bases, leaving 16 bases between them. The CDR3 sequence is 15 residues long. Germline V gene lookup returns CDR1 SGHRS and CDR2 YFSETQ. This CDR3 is CASSLEPGRMYEQYF. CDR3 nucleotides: TGCGCCAGCAGCTTAGAGCCAGGGAGGATGTACGAGCAGTACTTC.

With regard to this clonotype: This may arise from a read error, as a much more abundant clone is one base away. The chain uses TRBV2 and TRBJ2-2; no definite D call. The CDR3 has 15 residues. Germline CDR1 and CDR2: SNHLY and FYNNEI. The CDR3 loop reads CVSRKNTANTGELFF. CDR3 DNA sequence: TGTGTCAGCAGGAAGAATACCGCGAACACCGGGGAGCTGTTTTTT. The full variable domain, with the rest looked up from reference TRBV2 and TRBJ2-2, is EPEVTQTPSHQVTQMGQEVILRCVPISNHLYFYWYRQILGQKVEFLVSFYNNEISEKSEIFDDQFSVERPDGSNFTLKIRSTKLEDSAMYFCVSRKNTANTGELFFGEGSRLTVL.

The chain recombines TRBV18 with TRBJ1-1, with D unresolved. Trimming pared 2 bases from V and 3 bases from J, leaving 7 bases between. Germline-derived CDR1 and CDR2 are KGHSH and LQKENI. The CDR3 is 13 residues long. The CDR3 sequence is CASSPSADTEAFF. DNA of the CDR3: TGTGCCAGCTCACCATCCGCGGACACTGAAGCTTTCTTT.

Here the CDR3 DNA reads TGTGCCAGCAGCAAGGACAGGAGGGAGGCTGAAGCTTTCTTT. Translated, it gives CASSKDRREAEAFF. This chain uses TRBV13 with TRBJ1-1; 7 positions match TRBD1. V dropped 5 bases and J dropped 6; count of bases not matched to a gene: 9. This CDR3 is built from 14 residues. Germline CDR1 reads PRHDT; CDR2 reads FYEKMQ (reference sequence).